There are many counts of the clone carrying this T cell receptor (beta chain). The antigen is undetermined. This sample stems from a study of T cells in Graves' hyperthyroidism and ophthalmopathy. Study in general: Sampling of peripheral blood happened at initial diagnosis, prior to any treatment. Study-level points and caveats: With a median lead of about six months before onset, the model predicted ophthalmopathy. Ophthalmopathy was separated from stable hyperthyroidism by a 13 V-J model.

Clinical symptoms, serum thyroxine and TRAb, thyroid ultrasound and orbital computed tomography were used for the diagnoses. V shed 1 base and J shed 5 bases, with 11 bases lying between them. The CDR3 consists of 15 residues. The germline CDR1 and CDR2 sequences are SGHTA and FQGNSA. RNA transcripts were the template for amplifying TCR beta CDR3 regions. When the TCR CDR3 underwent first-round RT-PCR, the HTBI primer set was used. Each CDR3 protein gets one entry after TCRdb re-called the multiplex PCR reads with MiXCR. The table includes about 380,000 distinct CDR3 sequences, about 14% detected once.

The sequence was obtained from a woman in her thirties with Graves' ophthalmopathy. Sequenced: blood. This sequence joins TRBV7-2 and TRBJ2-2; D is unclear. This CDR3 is CASSLGLGVTGELFF. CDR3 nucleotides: TGTGCCAGCAGCTTAGGTCTAGGAGTGACCGGGGAGCTGTTTTTT.